This is a list of T cell receptor beta chains from one sample in a study of blood T cell repertoires in COVID-19. Assay used: immunoSEQ multiplex PCR; TCRdb lists only in-frame clones, some missing. This sample has over 50,000 clones, with around 85% found just once. The material sequenced was peripheral blood. These receptors all come from a human donor in a cohort sampled during active COVID-19. CDR3s include the opening cysteine and the closing phenylalanine or tryptophan. The order of the fields is V gene, CDR3 protein.

TRBV7-2 CASSLVGLEVSTDTQYF
TRBV28 CASSLGLAGYEQYF
TRBV7-8 CASSPRDREADTQYF
TRBV27 CASSLWTGGSAFF
TRBV5-1 CASSLGDRATMGNQPQHF
TRBV12-3/TRBV12-4 CASSIPGLLEQYF
TRBV19 CASSRRGGETQYF
TRBV5-1 CASSLQGSAGELFF
TRBV28 CASSFWTTGELFF
TRBV7-2 CASNPVGGRKGHEQFF
TRBV10-3 CAISESPGRGQETQYF
TRBV28 CASKTGGGKLFF
TRBV3-1/TRBV3-2 CASSHLNEQFF
TRBV5-1 CASSRQGAVSDTQYF
TRBV4-2 CASSQDSAGGMYEQYF
TRBV6-1 CASSEEGYQPQHF
TRBV4-2 CASSQGRRLAPNEQFF
TRBV27 CASSLILPGQGGGYTF
TRBV5-1 CASSLEQGWAGTEAFF
TRBV29-1 CSVDKGTSYFYGYTF
TRBV28 CASITPGQIMNTEAFF
TRBV6-5 CASRLMGQGYGYTF
TRBV7-9 CASSYGTARYEQYF
TRBV27 CASSFSGVSNQPQHF
TRBV28 CATQATGDSNQPQHF
TRBV19 CASSIPGTGSYEQYF
TRBV29-1 CSVLSQGAGEKLFF
TRBV28 CASLPSGSHYEQYF
TRBV6-2/TRBV6-3 CASSYRQGTEAFF
TRBV7-8 CASSPGQGSEKLFF
TRBV10-3 CAISVGQTSYEQYF
TRBV18 CASSTIPQDRGDYGYTF
TRBV10-2 CASSGTTLGYTF